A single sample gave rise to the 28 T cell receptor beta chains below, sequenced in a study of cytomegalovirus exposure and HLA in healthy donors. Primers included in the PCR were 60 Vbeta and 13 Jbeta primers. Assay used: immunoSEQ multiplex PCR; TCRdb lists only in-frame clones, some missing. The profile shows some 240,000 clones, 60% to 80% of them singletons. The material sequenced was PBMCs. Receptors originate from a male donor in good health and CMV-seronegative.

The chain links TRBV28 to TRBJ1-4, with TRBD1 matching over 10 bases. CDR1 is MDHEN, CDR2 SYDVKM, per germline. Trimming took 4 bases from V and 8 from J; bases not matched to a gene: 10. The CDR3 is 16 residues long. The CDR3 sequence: CASSSHTGTGAEKLFF. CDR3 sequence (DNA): TGTGCCAGCAGTTCCCATACCGGGACAGGGGCCGAAAAACTGTTTTTT.

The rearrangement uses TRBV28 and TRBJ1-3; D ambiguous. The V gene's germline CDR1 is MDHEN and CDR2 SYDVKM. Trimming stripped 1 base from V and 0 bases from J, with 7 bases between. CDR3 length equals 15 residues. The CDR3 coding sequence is TGTGCCAGCAGTTTATCCCGGAGCTCTGGAAACACCATATATTTT. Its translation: CASSLSRSSGNTIYF.

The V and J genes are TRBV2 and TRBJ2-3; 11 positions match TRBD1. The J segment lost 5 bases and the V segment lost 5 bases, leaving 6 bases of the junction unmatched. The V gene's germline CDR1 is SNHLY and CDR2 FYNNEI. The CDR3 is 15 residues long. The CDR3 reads CASSYRDRGKDTQYF. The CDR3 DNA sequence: TGTGCCAGCAGTTACCGGGACAGGGGGAAAGATACGCAGTATTTT.

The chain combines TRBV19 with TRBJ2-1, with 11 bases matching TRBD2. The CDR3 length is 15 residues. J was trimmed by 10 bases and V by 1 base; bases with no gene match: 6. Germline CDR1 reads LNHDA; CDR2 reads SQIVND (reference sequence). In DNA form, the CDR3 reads TGTGCCAGTAGTATAGGACTAGCGGGGACAGTAGAGCAGTTCTTC. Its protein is CASSIGLAGTVEQFF.

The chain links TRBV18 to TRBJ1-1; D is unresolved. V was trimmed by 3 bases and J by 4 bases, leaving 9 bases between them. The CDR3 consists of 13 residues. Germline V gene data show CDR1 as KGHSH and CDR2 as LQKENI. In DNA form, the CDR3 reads TGTGCCAGCTCACCCCGACAAAGCACTGAAGCTTTCTTT. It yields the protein CASSPRQSTEAFF.

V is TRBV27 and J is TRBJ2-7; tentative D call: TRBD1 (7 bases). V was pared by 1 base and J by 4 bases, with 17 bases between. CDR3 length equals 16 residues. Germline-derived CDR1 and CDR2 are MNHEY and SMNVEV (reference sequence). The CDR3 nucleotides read TGTGCCAGCAGTTTATGGGATGCGGCAGGGGGGTACGAGCAGTACTTC. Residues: CASSLWDAAGGYEQYF.

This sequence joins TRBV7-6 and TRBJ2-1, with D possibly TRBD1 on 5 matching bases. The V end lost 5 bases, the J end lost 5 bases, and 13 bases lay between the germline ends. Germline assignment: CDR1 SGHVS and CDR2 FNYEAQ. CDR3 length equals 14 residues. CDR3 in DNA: TGTGCCAGCAGCGAGGCAGGGCCCAACAATGAGCAGTTCTTC. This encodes CASSEAGPNNEQFF.

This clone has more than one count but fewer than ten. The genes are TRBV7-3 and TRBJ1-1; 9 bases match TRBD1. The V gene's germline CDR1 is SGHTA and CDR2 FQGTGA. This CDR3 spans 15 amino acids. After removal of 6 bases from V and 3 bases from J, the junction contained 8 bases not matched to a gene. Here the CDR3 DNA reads TGTGCCAGCAGTTACACAGGGGGCTGGGACACTGAAGCTTTCTTT. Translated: CASSYTGGWDTEAFF.

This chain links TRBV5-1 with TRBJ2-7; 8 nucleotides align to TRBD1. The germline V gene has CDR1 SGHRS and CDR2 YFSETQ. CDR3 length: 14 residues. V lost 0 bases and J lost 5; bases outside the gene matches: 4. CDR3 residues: CASSLGQGQNEQYF. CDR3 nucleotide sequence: TGCGCCAGCAGCTTGGGACAGGGGCAGAACGAGCAGTACTTC.

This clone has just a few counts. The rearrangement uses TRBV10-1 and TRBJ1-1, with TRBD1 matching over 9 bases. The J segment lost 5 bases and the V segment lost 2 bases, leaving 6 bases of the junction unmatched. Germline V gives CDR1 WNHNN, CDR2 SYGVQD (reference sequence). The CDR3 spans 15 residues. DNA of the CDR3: TGCGCCAGCAGTGAGGGAACAGGGGGCTTTACTGAAGCTTTCTTT. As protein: CASSEGTGGFTEAFF.

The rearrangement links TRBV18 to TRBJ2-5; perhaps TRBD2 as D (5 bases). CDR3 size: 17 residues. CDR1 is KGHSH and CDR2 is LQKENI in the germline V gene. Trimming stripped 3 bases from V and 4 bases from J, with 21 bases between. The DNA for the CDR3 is TGTGCCAGCTCACCCCTACCGGGGAATGATGGAGGAGAGACCCAGTACTTC. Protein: CASSPLPGNDGGETQYF.

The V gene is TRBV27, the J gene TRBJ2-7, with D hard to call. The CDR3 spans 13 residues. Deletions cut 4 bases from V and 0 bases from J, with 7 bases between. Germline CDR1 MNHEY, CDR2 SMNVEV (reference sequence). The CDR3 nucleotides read TGTGCCAGCAGTTATGGGCTCTCCTACGAGCAGTACTTC. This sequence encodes CASSYGLSYEQYF.

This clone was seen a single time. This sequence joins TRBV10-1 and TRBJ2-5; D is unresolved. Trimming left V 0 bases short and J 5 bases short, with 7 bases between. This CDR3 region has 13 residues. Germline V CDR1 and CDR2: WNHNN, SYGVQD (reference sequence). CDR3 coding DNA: TGCGCCAGCAGTGAGTCGATCCGGGAGACCCAGTACTTC. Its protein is CASSESIRETQYF.

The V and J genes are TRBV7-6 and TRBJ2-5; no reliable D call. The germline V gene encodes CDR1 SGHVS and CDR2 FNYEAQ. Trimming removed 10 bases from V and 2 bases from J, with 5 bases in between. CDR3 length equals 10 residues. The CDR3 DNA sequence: TGTGCCATCATTCAAGAGACCCAGTACTTC. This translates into CAIIQETQYF.

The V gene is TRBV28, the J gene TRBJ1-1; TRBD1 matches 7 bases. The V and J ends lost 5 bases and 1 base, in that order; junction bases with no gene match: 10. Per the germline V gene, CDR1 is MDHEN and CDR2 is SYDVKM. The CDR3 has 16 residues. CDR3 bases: TGTGCCAGCAGTCCACCGCGACAGGGTAAGAACACTGAAGCTTTCTTT. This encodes CASSPPRQGKNTEAFF.

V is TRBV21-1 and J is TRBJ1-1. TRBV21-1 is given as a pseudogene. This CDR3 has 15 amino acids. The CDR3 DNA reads TGTGCCAGCAGCAAAGTAAGCCCCGGGAACACTGAAGCTTTCTTT. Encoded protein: CASSKVSPGNTEAFF.

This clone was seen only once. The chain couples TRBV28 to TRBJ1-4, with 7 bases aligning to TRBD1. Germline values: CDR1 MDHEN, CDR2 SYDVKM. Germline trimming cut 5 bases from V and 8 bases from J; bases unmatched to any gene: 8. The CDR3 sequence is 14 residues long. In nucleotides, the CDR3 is TGTGCCAGCAGTCTAGGGGGCGTAGAGGAAAAACTGTTTTTT. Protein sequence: CASSLGGVEEKLFF.

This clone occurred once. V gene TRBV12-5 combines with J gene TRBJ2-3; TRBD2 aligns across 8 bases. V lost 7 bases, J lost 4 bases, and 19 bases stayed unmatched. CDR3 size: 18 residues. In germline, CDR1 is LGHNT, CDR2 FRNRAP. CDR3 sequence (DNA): TGTGCTAGTGCCAACTCCGCCTCGACTAGCGCAAGTGCAGATACGCAGTATTTT. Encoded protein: CASANSASTSASADTQYF. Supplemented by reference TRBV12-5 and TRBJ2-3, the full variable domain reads DARVTQTPRHKVTEMGQEVTMRCQPILGHNTVFWYRQTMMQGLELLAYFRNRAPLDDSGMPKDRFSAEMPDATLATLKIQPSEPRDSAVYFCASANSASTSASADTQYFGPGTRLTVL.

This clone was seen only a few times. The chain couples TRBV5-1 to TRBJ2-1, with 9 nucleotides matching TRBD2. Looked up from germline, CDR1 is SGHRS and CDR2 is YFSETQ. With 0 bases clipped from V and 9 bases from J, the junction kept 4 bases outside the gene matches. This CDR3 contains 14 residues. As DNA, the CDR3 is TGCGCCAGCAGCTTGGGGATAGCGGGAGTTGAGCAGTTCTTC. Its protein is CASSLGIAGVEQFF.

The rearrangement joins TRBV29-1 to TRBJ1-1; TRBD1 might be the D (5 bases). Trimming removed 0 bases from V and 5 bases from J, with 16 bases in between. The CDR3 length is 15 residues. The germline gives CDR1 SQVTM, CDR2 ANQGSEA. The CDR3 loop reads CSVEDNLLRGTEAFF. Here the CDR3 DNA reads TGCAGCGTTGAAGATAACCTTTTGCGGGGGACTGAAGCTTTCTTT. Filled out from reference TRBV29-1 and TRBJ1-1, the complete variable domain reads SAVISQKPSRDICQRGTSLTIQCQVDSQVTMMFWYRQQPGQSLTLIATANQGSEATYESGFVIDKFPISRPNLTFSTLTVSNMSPEDSSIYLCSVEDNLLRGTEAFFGQGTRLTVV.

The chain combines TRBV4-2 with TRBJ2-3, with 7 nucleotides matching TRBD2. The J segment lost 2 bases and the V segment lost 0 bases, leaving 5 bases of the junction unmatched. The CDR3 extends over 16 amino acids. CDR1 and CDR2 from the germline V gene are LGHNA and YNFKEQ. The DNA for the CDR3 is TGTGCCAGCAGCCAAGAACTAGCGCTGATCACAGATACGCAGTATTTT. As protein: CASSQELALITDTQYF.

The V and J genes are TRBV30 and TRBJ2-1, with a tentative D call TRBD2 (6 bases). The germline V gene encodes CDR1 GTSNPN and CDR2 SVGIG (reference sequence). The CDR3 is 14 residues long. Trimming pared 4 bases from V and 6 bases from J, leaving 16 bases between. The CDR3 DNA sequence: TGTGCCTGGATGGGGGGACCTCTCACCAATGAGCAGTTCTTC. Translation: CAWMGGPLTNEQFF.

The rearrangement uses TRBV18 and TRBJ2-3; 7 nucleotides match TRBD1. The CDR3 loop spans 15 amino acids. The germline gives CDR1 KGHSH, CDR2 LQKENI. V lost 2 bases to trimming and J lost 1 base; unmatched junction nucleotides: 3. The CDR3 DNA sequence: TGTGCCAGCTCACCAGCCGGACAGGGCACAGATACGCAGTATTTT. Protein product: CASSPAGQGTDTQYF. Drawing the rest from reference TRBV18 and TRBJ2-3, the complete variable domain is NAGVMQNPRHLVRRRGQEARLRCSPMKGHSHVYWYRQLPEEGLKFMVYLQKENIIDESGMPKERFSAEFPKEGPSILRIQQVVRGDSAAYFCASSPAGQGTDTQYFGPGTRLTVL.

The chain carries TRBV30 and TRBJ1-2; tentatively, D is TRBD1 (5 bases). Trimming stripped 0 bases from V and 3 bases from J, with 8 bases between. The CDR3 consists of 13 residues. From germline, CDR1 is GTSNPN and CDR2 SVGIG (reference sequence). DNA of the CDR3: TGTGCCTGGAGTGTCGGCAGGGACTATGGCTACACCTTC. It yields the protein CAWSVGRDYGYTF.

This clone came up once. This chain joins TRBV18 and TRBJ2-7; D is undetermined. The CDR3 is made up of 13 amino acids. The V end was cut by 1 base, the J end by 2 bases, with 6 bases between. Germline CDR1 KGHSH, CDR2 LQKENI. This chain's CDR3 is CASSPQTAYEQYF. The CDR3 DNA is TGTGCCAGCTCACCACAAACAGCCTACGAGCAGTACTTC.

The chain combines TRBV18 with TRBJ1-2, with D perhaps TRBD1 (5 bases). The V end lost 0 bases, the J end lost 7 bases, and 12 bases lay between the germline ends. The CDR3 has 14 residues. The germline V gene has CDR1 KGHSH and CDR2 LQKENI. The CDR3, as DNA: TGTGCCAGCTCACCACCGGAGGGGATCGGTGGCTACACCTTC. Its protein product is CASSPPEGIGGYTF.

For the CDR3, the DNA is TGTGCCAGCAGTCCGCCTGGGAGTTCCAAAAACATTCAGTACTTC. The encoded protein is CASSPPGSSKNIQYF. The J gene is TRBJ2-4, the V gene TRBV28; maybe TRBD2 (5 bases). CDR1 and CDR2 (germline): MDHEN, SYDVKM. V shed 5 bases and J shed 2 bases, with 13 bases lying between them. The length of the CDR3 is 15 residues.

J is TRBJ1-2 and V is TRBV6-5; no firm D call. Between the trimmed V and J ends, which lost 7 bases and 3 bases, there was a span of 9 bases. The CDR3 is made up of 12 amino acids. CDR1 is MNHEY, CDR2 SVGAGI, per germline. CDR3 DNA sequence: TGTGCCAGCATGGCAACCTACTATGGCTACACCTTC. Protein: CASMATYYGYTF.